The clone carrying this T cell receptor (beta chain) turned up a few times. Antigen specificity is unknown. The sample comes from a study of vaccination and CD4 T cells after COVID-19. Overall study context: Participants were administered two doses of either the BNT162b2 or the mRNA-1273 vaccine. Overlapping spike peptides from SARS-CoV-2, HCoV-NL63, HCoV-OC43 and HCoV-229E served to stimulate the cells.

Germline values: CDR1 LNHNV, CDR2 YYDKDF (reference sequence). This CDR3 is 17 amino acids long. V trimming: 5 bases; J trimming: 6 bases; junction bases outside the gene matches: 9. As to treatment: roughly nine-day PBMC culture with coronavirus spike peptide pools or control peptides (ViraFEST assay). Samples of CD4+ T cells were obtained from the unexposed donor before the COVID-19 pandemic (2011-2018). General study points: Median counts of SARS-CoV-2-reactive clonotypes increased from roughly 21 to 40; this difference was not significant.

Once obtained from cultured CD4+ T cells, the DNA was sequenced using the Oncomine TCR Beta short-read assay. Genomic DNA was isolated from CD4+ T cells that had been cultured. Using its own MiXCR run on the PCR reads, TCRdb lists one record per CDR3 protein. The sample holds some 7,800 distinct CDR3 sequences, 56% seen once. This TCR derives from a human donor in good health. Material: CD4+ T cells from blood, cultured in vitro. The chain has TRBV15 and TRBJ2-2, with 13 bases identical to TRBD2. The CDR3 reads CATSSGLAGVTAGELFF. CDR3 coding DNA: TGTGCCACCAGCTCAGGACTAGCGGGAGTAACCGCCGGGGAGCTGTTTTTT.